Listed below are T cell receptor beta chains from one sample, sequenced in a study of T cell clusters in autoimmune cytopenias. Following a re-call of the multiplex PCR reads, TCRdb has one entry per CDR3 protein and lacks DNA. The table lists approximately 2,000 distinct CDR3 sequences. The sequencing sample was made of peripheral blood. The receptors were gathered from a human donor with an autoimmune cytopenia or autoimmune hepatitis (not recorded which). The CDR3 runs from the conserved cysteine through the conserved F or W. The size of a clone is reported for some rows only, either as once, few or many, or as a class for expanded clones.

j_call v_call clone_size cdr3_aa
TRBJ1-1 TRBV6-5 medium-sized CASSYLPRGGRDTEAFF
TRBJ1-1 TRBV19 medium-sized CASSLTAVPNTEAFF
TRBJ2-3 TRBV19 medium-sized CASSIGGEAQYF
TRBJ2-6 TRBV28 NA CASSSPGTGANVLTF
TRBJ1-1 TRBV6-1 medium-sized CASSGTGSTEAFF
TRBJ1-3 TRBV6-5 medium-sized CASSYTARGNTIYF
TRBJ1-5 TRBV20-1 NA CSARSPPGGGNQAQHF
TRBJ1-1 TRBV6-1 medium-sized CASSDWWAMNTEAFF
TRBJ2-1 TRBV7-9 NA CASSLPRGTSGGQSYNEQFF
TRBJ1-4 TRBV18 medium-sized CASSPQSGEKLFF
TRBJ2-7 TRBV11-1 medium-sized CASSEPGQGKSYEQYF
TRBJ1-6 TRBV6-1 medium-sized CASSGLGQDNSPLHF
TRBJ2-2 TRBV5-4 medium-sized CASSLGQGYTGELFF
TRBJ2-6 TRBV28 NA CASSLGRWRAGANVLTF
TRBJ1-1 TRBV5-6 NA CASSSTGRMNTEAFF
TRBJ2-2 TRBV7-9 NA CASRFLPGTSGGENTGELFF
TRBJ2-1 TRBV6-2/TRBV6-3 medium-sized CASRTTPSGSSYNEQFF
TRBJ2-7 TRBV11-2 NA CASSPTRREQGATYEQYF
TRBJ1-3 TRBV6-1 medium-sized CASKQGRSGNTIYF
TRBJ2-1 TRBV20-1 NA CSAKRGENEQFF
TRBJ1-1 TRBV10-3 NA CAISESWRGGGGEAFF
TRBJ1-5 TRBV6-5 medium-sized CASSYARGRDQPQHF
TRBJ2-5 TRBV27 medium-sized CASSPGLAGSQETQYF
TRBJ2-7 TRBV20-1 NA CSARENYEQYF
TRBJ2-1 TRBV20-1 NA CSARRVGLHNEQFF
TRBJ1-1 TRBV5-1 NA CASSPGQPNTEAFF
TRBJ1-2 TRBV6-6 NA CASSHGQGDYGYTF